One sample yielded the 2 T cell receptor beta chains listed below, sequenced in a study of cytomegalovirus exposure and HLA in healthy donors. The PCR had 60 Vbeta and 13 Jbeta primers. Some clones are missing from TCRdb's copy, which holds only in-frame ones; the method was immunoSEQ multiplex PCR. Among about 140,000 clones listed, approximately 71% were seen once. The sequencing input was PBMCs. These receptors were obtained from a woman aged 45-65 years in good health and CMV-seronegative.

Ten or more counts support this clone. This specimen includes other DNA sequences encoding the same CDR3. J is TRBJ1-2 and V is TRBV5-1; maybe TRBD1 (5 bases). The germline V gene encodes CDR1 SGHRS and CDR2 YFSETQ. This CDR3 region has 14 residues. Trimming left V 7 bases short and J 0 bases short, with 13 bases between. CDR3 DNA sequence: TGCGCCAGCTCAAGGGACTCAACTAACTATGGCTACACCTTC. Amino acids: CASSRDSTNYGYTF. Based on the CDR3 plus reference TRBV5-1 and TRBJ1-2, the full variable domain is KAGVTQTPRYLIKTRGQQVTLSCSPISGHRSVSWYQQTPGQGLQFLFEYFSETQRNKGNFPGRFSGRQFSNSRSEMNVSTLELGDSALYLCASSRDSTNYGYTFGSGTRLTVV.

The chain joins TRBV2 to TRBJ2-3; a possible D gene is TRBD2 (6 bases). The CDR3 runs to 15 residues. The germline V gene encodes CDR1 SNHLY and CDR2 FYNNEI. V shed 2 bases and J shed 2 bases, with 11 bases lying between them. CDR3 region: CASSERAGTTDTQYF. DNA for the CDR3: TGTGCCAGCAGTGAAAGGGCGGGGACCACAGATACGCAGTATTTT.